This T cell receptor beta chain was recovered during a study of identical twins. From the 5' RACE reads, TCRdb called clonotypes with MiXCR, one entry per CDR3 protein. Counted here are around 670,000 distinct CDR3 sequences, roughly 6.2% occurring once; the ten biggest clones make up under 2%. The study, taken as a whole, reports: Where out-of-frame alpha sequences were twin-shared, they showed excess low generation probability.

This clonotype was seen a handful of times. What it recognizes is unknown. After removal of 0 bases from V and 6 bases from J, the junction contained 9 bases not matched to a gene. There are 16 residues in the CDR3. CDR1 and CDR2 from the germline V gene are SGDLS and YYNGEE. The chain links TRBV9 to TRBJ2-1; 7 bases fit TRBD2. This receptor was identified in a man younger than 35 in good health. The source material was naive T cells sorted from blood. The CDR3 DNA reads as TGTGCCAGCAGCGTAGGGGCGTCGCGGGAGTTCAATGAGCAGTTCTTC. This translates into CASSVGASREFNEQFF.